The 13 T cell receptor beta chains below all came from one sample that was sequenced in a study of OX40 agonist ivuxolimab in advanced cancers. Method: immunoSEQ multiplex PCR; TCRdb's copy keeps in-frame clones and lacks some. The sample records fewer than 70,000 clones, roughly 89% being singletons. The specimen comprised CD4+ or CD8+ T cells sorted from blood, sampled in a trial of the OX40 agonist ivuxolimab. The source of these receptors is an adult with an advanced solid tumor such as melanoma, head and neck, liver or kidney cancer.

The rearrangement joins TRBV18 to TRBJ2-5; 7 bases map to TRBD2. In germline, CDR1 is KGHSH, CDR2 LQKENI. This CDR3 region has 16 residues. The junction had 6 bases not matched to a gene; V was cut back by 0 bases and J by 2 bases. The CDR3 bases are TGTGCCAGCTCACCACCCGGGACTAACCTTCAAGAGACCCAGTACTTC. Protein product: CASSPPGTNLQETQYF.

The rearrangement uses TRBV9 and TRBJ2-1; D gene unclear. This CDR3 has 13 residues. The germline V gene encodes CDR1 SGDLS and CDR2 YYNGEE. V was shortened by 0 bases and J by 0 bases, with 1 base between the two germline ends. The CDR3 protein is CASSVDSYNEQFF. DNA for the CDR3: TGTGCCAGCAGCGTAGACTCCTACAATGAGCAGTTCTTC.

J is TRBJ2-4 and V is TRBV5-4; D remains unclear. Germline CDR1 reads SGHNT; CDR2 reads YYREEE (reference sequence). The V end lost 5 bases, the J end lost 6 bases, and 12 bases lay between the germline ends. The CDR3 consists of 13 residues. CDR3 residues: CASSSRAGNIQYF. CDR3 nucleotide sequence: TGTGCCAGCAGTTCCCGGGCAGGAAACATTCAGTACTTC.

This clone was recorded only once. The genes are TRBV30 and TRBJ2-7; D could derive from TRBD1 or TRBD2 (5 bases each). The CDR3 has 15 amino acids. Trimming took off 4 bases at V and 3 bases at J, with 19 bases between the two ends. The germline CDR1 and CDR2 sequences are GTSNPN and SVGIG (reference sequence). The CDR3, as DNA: TGTGCCTGGAATTACGACCGGGGCGGACGCTACGAGCAGTACTTC. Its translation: CAWNYDRGGRYEQYF.

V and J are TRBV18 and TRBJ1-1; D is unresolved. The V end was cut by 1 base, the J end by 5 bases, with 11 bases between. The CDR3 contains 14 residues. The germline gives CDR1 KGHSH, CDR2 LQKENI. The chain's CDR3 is CASSPRERETEAFF. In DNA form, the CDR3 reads TGTGCCAGCTCACCACGTGAAAGGGAGACTGAAGCTTTCTTT.

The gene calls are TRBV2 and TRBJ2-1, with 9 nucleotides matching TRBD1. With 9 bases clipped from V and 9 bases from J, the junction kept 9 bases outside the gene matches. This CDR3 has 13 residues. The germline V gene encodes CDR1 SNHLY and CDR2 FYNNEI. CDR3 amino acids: CARGDRVIREQFF. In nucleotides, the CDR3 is TGTGCCAGGGGGGACAGGGTAATTCGTGAGCAGTTCTTC. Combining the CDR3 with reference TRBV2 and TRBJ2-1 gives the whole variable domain EPEVTQTPSHQVTQMGQEVILRCVPISNHLYFYWYRQILGQKVEFLVSFYNNEISEKSEIFDDQFSVERPDGSNFTLKIRSTKLEDSAMYFCARGDRVIREQFFGPGTRLTVL.

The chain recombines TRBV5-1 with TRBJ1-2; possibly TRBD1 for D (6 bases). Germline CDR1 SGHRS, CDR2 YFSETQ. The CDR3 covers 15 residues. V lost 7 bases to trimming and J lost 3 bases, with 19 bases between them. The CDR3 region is CASSKAGESDYGYTF. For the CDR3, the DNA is TGCGCCAGCTCCAAGGCAGGGGAAAGTGACTATGGCTACACCTTC.

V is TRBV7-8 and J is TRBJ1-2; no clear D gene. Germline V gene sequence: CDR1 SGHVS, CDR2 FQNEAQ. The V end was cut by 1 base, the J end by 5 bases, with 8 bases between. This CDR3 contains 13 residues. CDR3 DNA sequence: TGTGCCAGCAGCTTAGAAGAGGAGTATGGCTACACCTTC. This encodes CASSLEEEYGYTF.

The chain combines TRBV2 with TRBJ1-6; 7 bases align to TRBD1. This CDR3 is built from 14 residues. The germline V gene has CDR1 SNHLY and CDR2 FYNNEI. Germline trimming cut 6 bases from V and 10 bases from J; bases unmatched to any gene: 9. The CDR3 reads CASSQDRVGSPLHF. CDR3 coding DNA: TGTGCCAGCAGCCAAGACAGGGTAGGATCACCCCTCCACTTT.

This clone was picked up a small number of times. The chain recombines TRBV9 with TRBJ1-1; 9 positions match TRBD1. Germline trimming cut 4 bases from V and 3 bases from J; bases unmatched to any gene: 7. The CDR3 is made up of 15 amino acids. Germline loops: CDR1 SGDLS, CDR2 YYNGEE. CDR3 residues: CASSHNRGLHTEAFF. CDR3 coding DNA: TGTGCCAGCAGCCACAACAGGGGGCTGCACACTGAAGCTTTCTTT. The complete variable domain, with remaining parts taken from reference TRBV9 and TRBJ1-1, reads DSGVTQTPKHLITATGQRVTLRCSPRSGDLSVYWYQQSLDQGLQFLIQYYNGEERAKGNILERFSAQQFPDLHSELNLSSLELGDSALYFCASSHNRGLHTEAFFGQGTRLTVV.

In nucleotides, the CDR3 is TGTGCCAGCCATGGACCCTTTAGCTCCTATAATTCACCCCTCCACTTT. It codes for CASHGPFSSYNSPLHF. The chain is built from TRBV2 and TRBJ1-6; D gene ambiguous. The germline V and J ends were trimmed by 8 bases and 0 bases, with 14 bases remaining between them. CDR1 is SNHLY and CDR2 is FYNNEI in the germline V gene. CDR3 length: 16 amino acids.

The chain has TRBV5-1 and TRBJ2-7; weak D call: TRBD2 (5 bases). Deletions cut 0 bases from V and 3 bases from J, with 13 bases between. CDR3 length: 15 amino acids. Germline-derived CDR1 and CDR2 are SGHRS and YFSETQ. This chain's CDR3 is CASSLARDEGYEQYF. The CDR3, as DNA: TGCGCCAGCAGCTTGGCCCGGGATGAGGGCTACGAGCAGTACTTC.

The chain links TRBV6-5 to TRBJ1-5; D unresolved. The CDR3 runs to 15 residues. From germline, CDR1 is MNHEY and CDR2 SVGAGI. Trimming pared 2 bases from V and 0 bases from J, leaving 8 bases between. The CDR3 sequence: CASSYDMGSNQPQHF. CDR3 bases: TGTGCCAGCAGTTACGATATGGGTAGCAATCAGCCCCAGCATTTT.